This T cell receptor beta chain was identified in a study of CD8 T cells in Susac syndrome. Study results and caveats: Clonal expansion was absent from the CD4+ T cell repertoires in Susac syndrome.

V lost 2 bases, J lost 6 bases, and 7 bases stayed unmatched. This CDR3 has 15 amino acids. Germline V gene data show CDR1 as LGHNA and CDR2 as YNFKEQ. Reverse transcription of roughly 0.5 to 1 ug RNA was carried out with random hexamers. TCRdb ran MiXCR on the immunoSEQ multiplex PCR reads and lists one entry per CDR3 protein. The data hold 170,000 or so distinct CDR3 sequences, with 90% to 95% observed a single time. Of note for this clonotype: Antigen specificity is unknown.

Input material: CD4+ T cells from PBMCs. This receptor was identified in a human donor with Susac syndrome. This sequence joins TRBV4-2 and TRBJ2-1, with 7 bases identical to TRBD1. The CDR3 reads CASSQSRQGFNEQFF. DNA of the CDR3: TGTGCCAGCAGCCAATCGAGACAGGGTTTCAATGAGCAGTTCTTC.